The rows below give T cell receptor beta chains drawn from one sample of a study of response to subunit inactivated influenza vaccine. TCRdb recomputed calls from the RT-PCR reads with MiXCR, one row per CDR3 protein. The data hold just under 550,000 distinct CDR3 sequences, with approximately 20% observed a single time. The sample also formed part of further work on T cells expressing NK-cell markers.

This sample comprised CD4+ T cells sorted from PBMCs, obtained roughly 12 days after vaccination. Source of these receptors: a man aged 45-65 years who received an inactivated influenza vaccine. Each CDR3 is given without its conserved first and last residue.

v_gene: TRBV6-1
j_gene: TRBJ1-2
CDR3aa: ASSSRDKEYGYT

v_gene: TRBV15
j_gene: TRBJ2-5
CDR3aa: ATSRAPAGISRETQY

v_gene: TRBV24-1
j_gene: TRBJ2-5
CDR3aa: ATSSPTPRGRETQY

v_gene: TRBV6-1
j_gene: TRBJ2-1
CDR3aa: ASSWELSLNEQF

v_gene: TRBV7-9
j_gene: TRBJ2-7
CDR3aa: ASSPGTSGSNEQY

v_gene: TRBV7-8
j_gene: TRBJ2-3
CDR3aa: ASSRRDRGLDTQY

v_gene: TRBV20-1
j_gene: TRBJ2-7
CDR3aa: SASDQTYEQY

v_gene: TRBV30
j_gene: TRBJ2-5
CDR3aa: AWSARETQY

v_gene: TRBV6-1
j_gene: TRBJ2-7
CDR3aa: ASSPPGQGINEQY

v_gene: TRBV29-1
j_gene: TRBJ2-7
CDR3aa: SVLAGDYEQY

v_gene: TRBV7-9
j_gene: TRBJ2-1
CDR3aa: ASSPIGDEQF

v_gene: TRBV5-1
j_gene: TRBJ1-2
CDR3aa: ASSLAIGTGRNGYT

v_gene: TRBV5-5
j_gene: TRBJ1-3
CDR3aa: ASSSNPDRVGNTIY

v_gene: TRBV6-1
j_gene: TRBJ1-1
CDR3aa: ASSPRGSRTEAF

v_gene: TRBV10-3
j_gene: TRBJ2-2
CDR3aa: AISAGLAWTGELF

v_gene: TRBV7-2
j_gene: TRBJ2-5
CDR3aa: ASSLVDGSWETQY

v_gene: TRBV5-6
j_gene: TRBJ2-1
CDR3aa: ASSRGGLLLDNEQF